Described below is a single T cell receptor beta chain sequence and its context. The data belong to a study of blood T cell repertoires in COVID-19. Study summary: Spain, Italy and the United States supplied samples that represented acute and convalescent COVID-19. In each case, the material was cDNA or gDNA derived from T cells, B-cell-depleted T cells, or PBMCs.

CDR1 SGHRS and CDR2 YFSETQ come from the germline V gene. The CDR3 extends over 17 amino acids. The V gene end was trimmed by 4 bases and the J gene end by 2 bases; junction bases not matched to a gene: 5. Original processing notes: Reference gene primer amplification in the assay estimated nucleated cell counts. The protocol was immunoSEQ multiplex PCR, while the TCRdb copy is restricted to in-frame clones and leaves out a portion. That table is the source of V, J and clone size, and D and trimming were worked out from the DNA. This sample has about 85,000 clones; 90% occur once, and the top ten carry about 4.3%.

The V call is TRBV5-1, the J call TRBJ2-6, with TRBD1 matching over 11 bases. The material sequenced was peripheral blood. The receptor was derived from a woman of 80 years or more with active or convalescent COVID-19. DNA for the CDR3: TGCGCCAGCAGCATTGGACAGGGGGCGCCTGGGGCCAACGTCCTGACTTTC. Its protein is CASSIGQGAPGANVLTF.